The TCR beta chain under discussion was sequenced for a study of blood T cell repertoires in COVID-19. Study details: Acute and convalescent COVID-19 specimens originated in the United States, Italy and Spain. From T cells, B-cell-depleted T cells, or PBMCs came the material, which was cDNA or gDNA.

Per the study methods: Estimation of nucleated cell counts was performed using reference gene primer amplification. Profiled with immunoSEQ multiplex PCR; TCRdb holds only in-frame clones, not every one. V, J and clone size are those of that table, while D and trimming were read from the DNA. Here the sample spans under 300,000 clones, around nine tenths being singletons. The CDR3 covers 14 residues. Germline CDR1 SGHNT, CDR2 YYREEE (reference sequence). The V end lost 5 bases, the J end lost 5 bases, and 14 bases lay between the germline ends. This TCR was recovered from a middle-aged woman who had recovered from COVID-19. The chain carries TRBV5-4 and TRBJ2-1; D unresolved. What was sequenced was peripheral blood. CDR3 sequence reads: CASSTESWDNEQFF. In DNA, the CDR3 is TGTGCCAGCAGTACGGAGTCCTGGGACAATGAGCAGTTCTTC. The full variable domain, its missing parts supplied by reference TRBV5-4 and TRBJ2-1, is ETGVTQSPTHLIKTRGQQVTLRCSSQSGHNTVSWYQQALGQGPQFIFQYYREEENGRGNFPPRFSGLQFPNYSSELNVNALELDDSALYLCASSTESWDNEQFFGPGTRLTVL.